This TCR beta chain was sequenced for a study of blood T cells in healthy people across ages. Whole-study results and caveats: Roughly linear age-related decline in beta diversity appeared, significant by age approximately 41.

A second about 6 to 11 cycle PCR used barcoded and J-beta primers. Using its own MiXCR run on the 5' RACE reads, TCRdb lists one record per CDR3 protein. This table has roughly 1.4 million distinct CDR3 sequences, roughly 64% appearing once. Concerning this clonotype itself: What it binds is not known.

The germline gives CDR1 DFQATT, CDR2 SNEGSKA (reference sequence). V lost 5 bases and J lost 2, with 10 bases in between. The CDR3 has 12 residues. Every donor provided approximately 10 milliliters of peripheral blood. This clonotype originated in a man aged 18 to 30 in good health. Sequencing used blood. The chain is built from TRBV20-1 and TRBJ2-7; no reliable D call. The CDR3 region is CSAGSTTYEQYF. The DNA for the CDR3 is TGCAGTGCTGGGTCTACCACCTACGAGCAGTACTTC.